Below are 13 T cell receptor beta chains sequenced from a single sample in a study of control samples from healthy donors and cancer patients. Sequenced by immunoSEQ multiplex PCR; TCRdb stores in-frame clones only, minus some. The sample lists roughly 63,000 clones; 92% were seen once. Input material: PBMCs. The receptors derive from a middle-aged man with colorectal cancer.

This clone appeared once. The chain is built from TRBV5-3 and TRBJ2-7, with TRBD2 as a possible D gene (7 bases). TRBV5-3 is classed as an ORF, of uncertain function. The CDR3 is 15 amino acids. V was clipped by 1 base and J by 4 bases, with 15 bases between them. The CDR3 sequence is CARSLYVGGRYEQYF. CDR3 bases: TGTGCCAGAAGCTTGTACGTGGGGGGGCGGTACGAGCAGTACTTC.

The CDR3 sequence is CASSIWGQGNNQPQHF. The CDR3 nucleotides read TGTGCCAGTAGTATTTGGGGGCAGGGGAACAATCAGCCCCAGCATTTT. V is TRBV19 and J is TRBJ1-5; D may be TRBD1 (6 bases). V lost 3 bases and J lost 3, with 15 bases in between. The germline gives CDR1 LNHDA, CDR2 SQIVND (reference sequence). CDR3 length equals 16 residues. Full variable domain (rest looked up from reference TRBV19 and TRBJ1-5): DGGITQSPKYLFRKEGQNVTLSCEQNLNHDAMYWYRQDPGQGLRLIYYSQIVNDFQKGDIAEGYSVSREKKESFPLTVTSAQKNPTAFYLCASSIWGQGNNQPQHFGDGTRLSIL.

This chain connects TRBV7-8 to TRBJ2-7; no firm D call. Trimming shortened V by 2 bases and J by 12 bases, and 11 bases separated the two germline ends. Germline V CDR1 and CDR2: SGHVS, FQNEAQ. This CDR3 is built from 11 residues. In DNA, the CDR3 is TGTGCCAGCAGCTTAATAAGGTTGATGTACTTC. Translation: CASSLIRLMYF.

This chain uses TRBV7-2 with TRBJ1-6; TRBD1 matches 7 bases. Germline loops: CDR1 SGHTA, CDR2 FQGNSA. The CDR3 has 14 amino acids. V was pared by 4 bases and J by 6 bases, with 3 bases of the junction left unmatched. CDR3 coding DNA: TGTGCCAGCAGCTGGGGACAGCCTAATTCACCCCTCCACTTT. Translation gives CASSWGQPNSPLHF.

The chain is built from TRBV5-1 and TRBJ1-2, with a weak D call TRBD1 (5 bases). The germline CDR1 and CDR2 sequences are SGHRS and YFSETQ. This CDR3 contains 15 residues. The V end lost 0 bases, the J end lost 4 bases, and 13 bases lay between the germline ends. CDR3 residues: CASSLVGGGAYGYTF. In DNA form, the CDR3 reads TGCGCCAGCAGCTTGGTTGGCGGGGGAGCCTATGGCTACACCTTC.

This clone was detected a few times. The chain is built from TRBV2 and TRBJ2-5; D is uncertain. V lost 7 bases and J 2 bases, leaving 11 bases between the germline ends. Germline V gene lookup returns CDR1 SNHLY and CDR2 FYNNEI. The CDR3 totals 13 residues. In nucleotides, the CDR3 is TGTGCCAGCAATACTATGGGGCAAGAGACCCAGTACTTC. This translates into CASNTMGQETQYF.

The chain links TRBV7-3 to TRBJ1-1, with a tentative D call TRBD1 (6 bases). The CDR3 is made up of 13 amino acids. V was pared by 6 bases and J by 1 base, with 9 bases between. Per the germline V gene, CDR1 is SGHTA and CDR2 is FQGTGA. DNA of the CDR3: TGTGCCAGCAGTCGACAGGAGAACACTGAAGCTTTCTTT. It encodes CASSRQENTEAFF.

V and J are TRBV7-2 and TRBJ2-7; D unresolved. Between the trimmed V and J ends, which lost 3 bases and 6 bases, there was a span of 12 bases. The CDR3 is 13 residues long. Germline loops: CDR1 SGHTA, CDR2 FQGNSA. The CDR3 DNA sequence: TGTGCCAGCAGCTTCGCAACACCGCCCGAGCAGTACTTC. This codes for CASSFATPPEQYF.

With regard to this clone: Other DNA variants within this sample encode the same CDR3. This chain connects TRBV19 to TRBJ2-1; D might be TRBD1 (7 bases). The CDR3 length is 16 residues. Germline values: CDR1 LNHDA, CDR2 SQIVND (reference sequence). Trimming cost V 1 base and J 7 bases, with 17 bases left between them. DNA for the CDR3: TGTGCCAGTAGTATAGGGGGTCCAGGGGGGACGAATGAGCAGTTCTTC. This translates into CASSIGGPGGTNEQFF.

For the CDR3, the DNA is TGCGCCAGCAGCTTAGGAGGAAACACTGAAGCTTTCTTT. Translation: CASSLGGNTEAFF. The V gene is TRBV5-1, the J gene TRBJ1-1; the D is unclear. The V end was cut by 2 bases, the J end by 2 bases, with 7 bases between. The CDR3 loop spans 13 amino acids. The germline gives CDR1 SGHRS, CDR2 YFSETQ. Based on the CDR3 plus reference TRBV5-1 and TRBJ1-1, the full variable domain is KAGVTQTPRYLIKTRGQQVTLSCSPISGHRSVSWYQQTPGQGLQFLFEYFSETQRNKGNFPGRFSGRQFSNSRSEMNVSTLELGDSALYLCASSLGGNTEAFFGQGTRLTVV.

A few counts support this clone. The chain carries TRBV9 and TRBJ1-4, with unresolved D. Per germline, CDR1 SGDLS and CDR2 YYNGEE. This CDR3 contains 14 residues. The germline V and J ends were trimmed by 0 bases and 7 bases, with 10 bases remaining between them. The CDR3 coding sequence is TGTGCCAGCAGCGTAGAGGGTTCGGGTGAAAAACTGTTTTTT. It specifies CASSVEGSGEKLFF. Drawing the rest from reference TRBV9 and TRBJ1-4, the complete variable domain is DSGVTQTPKHLITATGQRVTLRCSPRSGDLSVYWYQQSLDQGLQFLIQYYNGEERAKGNILERFSAQQFPDLHSELNLSSLELGDSALYFCASSVEGSGEKLFFGSGTQLSVL.

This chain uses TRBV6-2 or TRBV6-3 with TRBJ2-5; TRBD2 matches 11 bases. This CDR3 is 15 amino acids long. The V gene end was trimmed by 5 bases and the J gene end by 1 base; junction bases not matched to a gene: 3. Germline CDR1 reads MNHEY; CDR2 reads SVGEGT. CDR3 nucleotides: TGTGCCAGCAGTCCACTAGCGGGGGTCCAAGAGACCCAGTACTTC. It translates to CASSPLAGVQETQYF.

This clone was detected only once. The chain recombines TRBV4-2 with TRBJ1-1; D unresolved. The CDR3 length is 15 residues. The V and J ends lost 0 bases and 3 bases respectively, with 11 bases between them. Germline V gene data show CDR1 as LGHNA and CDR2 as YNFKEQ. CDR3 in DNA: TGTGCCAGCAGCCAAGAAGCGGGAAGGGACACTGAAGCTTTCTTT. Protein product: CASSQEAGRDTEAFF.